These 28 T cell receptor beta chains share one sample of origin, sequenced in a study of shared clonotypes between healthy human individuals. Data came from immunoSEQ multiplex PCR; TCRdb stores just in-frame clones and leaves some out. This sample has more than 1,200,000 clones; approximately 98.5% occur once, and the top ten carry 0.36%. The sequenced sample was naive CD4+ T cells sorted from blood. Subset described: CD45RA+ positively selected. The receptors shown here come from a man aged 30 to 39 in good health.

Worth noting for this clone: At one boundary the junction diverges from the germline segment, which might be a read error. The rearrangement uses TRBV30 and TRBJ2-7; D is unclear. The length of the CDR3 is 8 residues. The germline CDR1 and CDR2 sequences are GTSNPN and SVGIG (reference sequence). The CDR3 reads CSGYEQYF. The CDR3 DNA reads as TGCTCAGGTTACGAGCAGTACTTC.

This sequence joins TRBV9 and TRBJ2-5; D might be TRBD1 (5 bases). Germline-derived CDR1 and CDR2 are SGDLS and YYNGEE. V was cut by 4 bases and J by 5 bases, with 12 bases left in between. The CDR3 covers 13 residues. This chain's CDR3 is CASSFRGGETQYF. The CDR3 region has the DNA TGTGCCAGCAGCTTTAGGGGTGGGGAGACCCAGTACTTC. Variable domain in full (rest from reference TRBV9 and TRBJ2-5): DSGVTQTPKHLITATGQRVTLRCSPRSGDLSVYWYQQSLDQGLQFLIQYYNGEERAKGNILERFSAQQFPDLHSELNLSSLELGDSALYFCASSFRGGETQYFGPGTRLLVL.

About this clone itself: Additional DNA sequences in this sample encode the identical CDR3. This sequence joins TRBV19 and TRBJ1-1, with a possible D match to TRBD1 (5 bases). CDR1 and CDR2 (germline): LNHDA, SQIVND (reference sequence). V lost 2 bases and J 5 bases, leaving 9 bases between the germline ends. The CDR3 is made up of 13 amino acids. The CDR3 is CASSILGGTEAFF. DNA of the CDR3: TGTGCCAGTAGTATACTCGGGGGGACTGAAGCTTTCTTT. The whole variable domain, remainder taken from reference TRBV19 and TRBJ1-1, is DGGITQSPKYLFRKEGQNVTLSCEQNLNHDAMYWYRQDPGQGLRLIYYSQIVNDFQKGDIAEGYSVSREKKESFPLTVTSAQKNPTAFYLCASSILGGTEAFFGQGTRLTVV.

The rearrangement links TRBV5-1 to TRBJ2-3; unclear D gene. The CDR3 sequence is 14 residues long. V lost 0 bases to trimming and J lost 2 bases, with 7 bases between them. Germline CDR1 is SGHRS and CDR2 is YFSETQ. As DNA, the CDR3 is TGCGCCAGCAGCTTGGGGTCTACCACAGATACGCAGTATTTT. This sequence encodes CASSLGSTTDTQYF.

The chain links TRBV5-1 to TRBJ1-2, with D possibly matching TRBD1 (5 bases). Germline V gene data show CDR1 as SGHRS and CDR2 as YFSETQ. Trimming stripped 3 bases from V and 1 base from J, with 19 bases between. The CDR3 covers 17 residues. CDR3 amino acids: CASSSDRGLDYNYGYTF. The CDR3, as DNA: TGCGCCAGCAGCTCGGATAGGGGATTGGACTATAACTATGGCTACACCTTC.

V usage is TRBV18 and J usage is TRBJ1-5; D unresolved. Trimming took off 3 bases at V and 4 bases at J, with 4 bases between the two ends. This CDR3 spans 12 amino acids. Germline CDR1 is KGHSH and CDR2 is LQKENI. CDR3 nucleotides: TGTGCCAGCTCACCCATAAATCAGCCCCAGCATTTT. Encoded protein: CASSPINQPQHF. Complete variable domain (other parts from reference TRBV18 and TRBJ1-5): NAGVMQNPRHLVRRRGQEARLRCSPMKGHSHVYWYRQLPEEGLKFMVYLQKENIIDESGMPKERFSAEFPKEGPSILRIQQVVRGDSAAYFCASSPINQPQHFGDGTRLSIL.

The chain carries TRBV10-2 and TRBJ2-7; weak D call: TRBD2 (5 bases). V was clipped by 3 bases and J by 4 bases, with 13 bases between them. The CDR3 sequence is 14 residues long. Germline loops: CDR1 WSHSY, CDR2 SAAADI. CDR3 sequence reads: CASSEPAVTYEQYF. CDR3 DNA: TGCGCCAGCAGTGAACCAGCGGTAACTTACGAGCAGTACTTC.

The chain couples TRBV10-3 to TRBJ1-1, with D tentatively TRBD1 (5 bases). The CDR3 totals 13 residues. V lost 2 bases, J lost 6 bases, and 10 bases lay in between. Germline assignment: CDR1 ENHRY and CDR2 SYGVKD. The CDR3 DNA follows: TGTGCCATCAGTGAGGGTCTGGGGCCTGAAGCTTTCTTT. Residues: CAISEGLGPEAFF.

DNA for the CDR3: TGCGCCAGCAGCTTGGCTACGGGAGGGGAGACCCAGTACTTC. This gives the protein CASSLATGGETQYF. The J gene is TRBJ2-5, the V gene TRBV5-1, with 8 bases matching TRBD2. The germline gives CDR1 SGHRS, CDR2 YFSETQ. The length of the CDR3 is 14 residues. With V trimmed by 0 bases and J by 5 bases, 3 bases remained unmatched.

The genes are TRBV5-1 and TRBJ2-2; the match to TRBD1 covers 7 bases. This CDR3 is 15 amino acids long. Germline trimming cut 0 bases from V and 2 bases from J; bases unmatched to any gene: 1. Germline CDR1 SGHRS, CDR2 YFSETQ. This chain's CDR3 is CASSLGDRNTGELFF. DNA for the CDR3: TGCGCCAGCAGCTTGGGGGACAGAAACACCGGGGAGCTGTTTTTT.

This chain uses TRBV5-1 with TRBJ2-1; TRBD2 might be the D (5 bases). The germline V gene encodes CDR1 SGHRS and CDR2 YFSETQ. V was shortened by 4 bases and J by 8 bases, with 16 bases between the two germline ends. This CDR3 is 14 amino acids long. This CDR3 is CASSPTLDNYEQFF. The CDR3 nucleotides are TGCGCCAGCAGCCCTACACTAGACAACTATGAGCAGTTCTTC.

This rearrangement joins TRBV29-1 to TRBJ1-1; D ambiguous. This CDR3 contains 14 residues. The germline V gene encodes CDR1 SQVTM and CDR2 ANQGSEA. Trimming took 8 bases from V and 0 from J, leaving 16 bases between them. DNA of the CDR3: TGCAGCTTTCGCAAGGCCGGGATGAACACTGAAGCTTTCTTT. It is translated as CSFRKAGMNTEAFF.

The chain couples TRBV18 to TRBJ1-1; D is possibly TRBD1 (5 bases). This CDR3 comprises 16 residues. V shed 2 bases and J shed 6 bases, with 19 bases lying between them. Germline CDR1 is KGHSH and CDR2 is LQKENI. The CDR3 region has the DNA TGTGCCAGCTCACCAACACGGCACCAGGGAGAGGCTGAAGCTTTCTTT. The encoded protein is CASSPTRHQGEAEAFF.

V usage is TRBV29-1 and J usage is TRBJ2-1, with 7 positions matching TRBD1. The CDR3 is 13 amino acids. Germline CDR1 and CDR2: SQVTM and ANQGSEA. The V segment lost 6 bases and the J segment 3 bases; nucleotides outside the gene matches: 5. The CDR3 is CSVAGTDYNEQFF. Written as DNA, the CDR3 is TGCAGCGTCGCCGGGACAGACTACAATGAGCAGTTCTTC.

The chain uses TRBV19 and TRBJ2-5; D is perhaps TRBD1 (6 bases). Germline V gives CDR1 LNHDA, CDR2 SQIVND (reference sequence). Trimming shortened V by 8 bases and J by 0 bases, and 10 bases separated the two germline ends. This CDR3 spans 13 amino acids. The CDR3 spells CASRDTYQETQYF. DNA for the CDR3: TGTGCCAGTCGGGACACCTACCAAGAGACCCAGTACTTC.

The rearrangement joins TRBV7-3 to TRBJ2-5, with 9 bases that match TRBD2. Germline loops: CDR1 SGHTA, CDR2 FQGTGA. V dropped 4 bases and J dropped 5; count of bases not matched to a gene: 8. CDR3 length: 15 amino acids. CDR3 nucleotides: TGTGCCAGCAGCTATAGCGGGAGAGGCGGCGAGACCCAGTACTTC. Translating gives CASSYSGRGGETQYF.

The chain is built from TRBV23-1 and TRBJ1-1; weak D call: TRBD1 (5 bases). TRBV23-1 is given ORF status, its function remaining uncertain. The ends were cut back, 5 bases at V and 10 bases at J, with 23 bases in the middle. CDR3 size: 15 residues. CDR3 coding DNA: TGCGCCAGCAGTTTCGACAGAAAAACCCCAAGGGGAGCTTTCTTT. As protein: CASSFDRKTPRGAFF.

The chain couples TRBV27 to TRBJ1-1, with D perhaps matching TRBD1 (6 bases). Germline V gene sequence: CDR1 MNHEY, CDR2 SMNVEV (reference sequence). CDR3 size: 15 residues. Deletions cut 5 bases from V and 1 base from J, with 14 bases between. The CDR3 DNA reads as TGTGCCAGCAGTCCCGACAGGCGGAGGAACACTGAAGCTTTCTTT. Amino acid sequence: CASSPDRRRNTEAFF.

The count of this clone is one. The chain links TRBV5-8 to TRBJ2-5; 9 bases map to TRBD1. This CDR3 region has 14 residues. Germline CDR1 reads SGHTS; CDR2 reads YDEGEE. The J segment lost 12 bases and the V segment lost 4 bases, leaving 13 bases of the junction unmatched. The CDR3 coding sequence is TGTGCCAGCAGCCTGGGACAGGGCAGTTCAATAGAGTACTTC. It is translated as CASSLGQGSSIEYF.

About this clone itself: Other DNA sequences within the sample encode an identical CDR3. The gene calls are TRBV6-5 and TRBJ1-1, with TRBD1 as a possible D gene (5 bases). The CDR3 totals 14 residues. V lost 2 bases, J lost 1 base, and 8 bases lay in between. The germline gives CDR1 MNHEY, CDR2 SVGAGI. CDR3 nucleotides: TGTGCCAGCAGTTACGCCGGGGCGAACACTGAAGCTTTCTTT. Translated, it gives CASSYAGANTEAFF.

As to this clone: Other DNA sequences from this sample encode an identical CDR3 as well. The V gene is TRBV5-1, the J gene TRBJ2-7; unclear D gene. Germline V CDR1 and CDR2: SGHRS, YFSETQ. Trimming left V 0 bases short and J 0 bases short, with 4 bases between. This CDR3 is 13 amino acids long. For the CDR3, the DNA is TGCGCCAGCAGCTTGGTTCCCTCCTACGAGCAGTACTTC. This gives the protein CASSLVPSYEQYF. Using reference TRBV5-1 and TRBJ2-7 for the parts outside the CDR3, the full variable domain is KAGVTQTPRYLIKTRGQQVTLSCSPISGHRSVSWYQQTPGQGLQFLFEYFSETQRNKGNFPGRFSGRQFSNSRSEMNVSTLELGDSALYLCASSLVPSYEQYFGPGTRLTVT.

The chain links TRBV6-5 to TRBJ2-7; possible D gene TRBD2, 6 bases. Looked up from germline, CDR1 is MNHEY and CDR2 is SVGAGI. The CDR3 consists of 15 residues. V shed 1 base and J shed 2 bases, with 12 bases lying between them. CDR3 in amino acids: CASSYYRGSAYEQYF. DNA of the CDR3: TGTGCCAGCAGTTACTATCGGGGGAGCGCCTACGAGCAGTACTTC.

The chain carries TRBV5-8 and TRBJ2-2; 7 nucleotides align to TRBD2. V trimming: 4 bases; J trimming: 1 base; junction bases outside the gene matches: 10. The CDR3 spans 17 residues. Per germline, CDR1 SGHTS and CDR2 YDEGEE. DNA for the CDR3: TGTGCCAGCAGCCGAGGAGGTCTAGCGGTGAACACCGGGGAGCTGTTTTTT. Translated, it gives CASSRGGLAVNTGELFF.

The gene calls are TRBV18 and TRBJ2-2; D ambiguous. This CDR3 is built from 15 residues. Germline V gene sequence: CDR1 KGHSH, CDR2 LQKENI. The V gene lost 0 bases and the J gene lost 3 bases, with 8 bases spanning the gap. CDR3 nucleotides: TGTGCCAGCTCACCACCTCGCTTTGACACCGGGGAGCTGTTTTTT. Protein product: CASSPPRFDTGELFF.

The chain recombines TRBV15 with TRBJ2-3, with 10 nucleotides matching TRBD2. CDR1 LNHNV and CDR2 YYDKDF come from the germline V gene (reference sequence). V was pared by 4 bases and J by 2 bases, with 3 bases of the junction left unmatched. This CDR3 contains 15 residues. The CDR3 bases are TGTGCCACCAGCATAGCGGGAGGCCCCACAGATACGCAGTATTTT. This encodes CATSIAGGPTDTQYF. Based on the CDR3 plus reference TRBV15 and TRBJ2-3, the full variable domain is DAMVIQNPRYQVTQFGKPVTLSCSQTLNHNVMYWYQQKSSQAPKLLFHYYDKDFNNEADTPDNFQSRRPNTSFCFLDIRSPGLGDTAMYLCATSIAGGPTDTQYFGPGTRLTVL.

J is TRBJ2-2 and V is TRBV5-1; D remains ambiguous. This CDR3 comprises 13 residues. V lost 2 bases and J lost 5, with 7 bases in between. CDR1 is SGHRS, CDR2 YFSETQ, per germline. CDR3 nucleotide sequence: TGCGCCAGCAGCTTTGGTCTGACCGGGGAGCTGTTTTTT. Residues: CASSFGLTGELFF. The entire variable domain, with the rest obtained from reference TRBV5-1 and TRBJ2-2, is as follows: KAGVTQTPRYLIKTRGQQVTLSCSPISGHRSVSWYQQTPGQGLQFLFEYFSETQRNKGNFPGRFSGRQFSNSRSEMNVSTLELGDSALYLCASSFGLTGELFFGEGSRLTVL.

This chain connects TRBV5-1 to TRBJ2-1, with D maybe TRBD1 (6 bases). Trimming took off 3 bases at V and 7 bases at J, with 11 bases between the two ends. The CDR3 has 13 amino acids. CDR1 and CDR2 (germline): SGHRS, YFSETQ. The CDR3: CASSYTRGNEQFF. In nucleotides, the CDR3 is TGCGCCAGCAGCTACACCAGGGGAAATGAGCAGTTCTTC.

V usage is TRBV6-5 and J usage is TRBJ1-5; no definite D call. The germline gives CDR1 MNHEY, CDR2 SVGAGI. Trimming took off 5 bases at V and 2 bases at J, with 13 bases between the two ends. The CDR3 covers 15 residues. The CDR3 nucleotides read TGTGCCAGCAGTACCGGTCATCCGGGCAATCAGCCCCAGCATTTT. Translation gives CASSTGHPGNQPQHF.